Each of the 23 T cell receptor beta chains below was sequenced from the same sample in a study of response to subunit inactivated influenza vaccine. TCRdb itself ran the RT-PCR reads through MiXCR, one entry per CDR3 protein. The sample records about 190,000 distinct CDR3 sequences, approximately 15% being singletons. The sequencing here drew on CD8+ T cells sorted from PBMCs, taken 5 days after vaccination. Every receptor here comes from a man aged 45-65 years who received an inactivated influenza vaccine.

This clonotype was observed a handful of times. This chain joins TRBV12-3 or TRBV12-4 and TRBJ2-3; TRBD1 aligns across 8 bases. V shed 6 bases, J shed 4 bases, and the junction held 12 bases outside the gene matches. The CDR3 sequence is 16 residues long. In nucleotides, the CDR3 is TGTGCCAGCAGAGTAGACAGGGGTCCCGAAGCAGATACGCAGTATTTT. The encoded protein is CASRVDRGPEADTQYF.

This clonotype was counted only a few times. This sequence joins TRBV6-2 or TRBV6-3 and TRBJ1-5; D not certain. The CDR3 has 12 residues. The V end was cut by 6 bases, the J end by 6 bases, with 9 bases between. The germline gives CDR1 MNHEY, CDR2 SVGEGT. In DNA form, the CDR3 reads TGTGCCAGCAGCACCCCGGGTCAGCCCCAGCATTTT. It yields the protein CASSTPGQPQHF.

The chain is built from TRBV20-1 and TRBJ1-5; unclear D gene. From germline, CDR1 is DFQATT and CDR2 SNEGSKA (reference sequence). V was cut by 2 bases and J by 3 bases, with 14 bases left in between. This CDR3 contains 15 residues. DNA of the CDR3: TGCAGTGCTAGACCTAAAACGAATCCCAATCAGCCCCAGCATTTT. Translated, it gives CSARPKTNPNQPQHF.

This clonotype was detected many times. This chain links TRBV28 with TRBJ2-1; weak D call: TRBD2 (5 bases). Trimming pared 1 base from V and 1 base from J, leaving 14 bases between. In germline, CDR1 is MDHEN, CDR2 SYDVKM. CDR3 length: 17 residues. The CDR3 DNA sequence: TGTGCCAGCAGTTTATATCGGGGAACCCTATCCTACAATGAGCAGTTCTTC. Its protein is CASSLYRGTLSYNEQFF.

The chain has TRBV9 and TRBJ2-1, with D possibly being TRBD2 (6 bases). The ends were cut back, 3 bases at V and 0 bases at J, with 13 bases in the middle. Germline CDR1 is SGDLS and CDR2 is YYNGEE. The CDR3 consists of 16 residues. The CDR3 region is CASSGPAGSSYNEQFF. In nucleotides, the CDR3 is TGTGCCAGCAGCGGACCGGCGGGGAGCTCCTACAATGAGCAGTTCTTC.

This chain's CDR3 is CASSEDRTAYEQYF. The CDR3, as DNA: TGCGCCAGCAGTGAGGATAGGACCGCCTACGAGCAGTACTTC. The J gene is TRBJ2-7, the V gene TRBV10-2; D is unresolved. Looked up from germline, CDR1 is WSHSY and CDR2 is SAAADI. CDR3 length equals 14 residues. V lost 2 bases to trimming and J lost 2 bases, with 10 bases between them.

The rearrangement joins TRBV11-2 to TRBJ2-5; D not resolved. Trimming removed 2 bases from V and 5 bases from J, with 12 bases in between. The CDR3 runs 14 residues. Germline CDR1 reads SGHAT; CDR2 reads FQNNGV. The CDR3 DNA reads as TGTGCCAGCAGCTTATTCAGAGGTCTGGAGACCCAGTACTTC. This encodes CASSLFRGLETQYF.

This chain connects TRBV7-9 to TRBJ2-7; 12 nucleotides line up with TRBD1. The CDR3 sequence is 16 residues long. Germline CDR1 reads SEHNR; CDR2 reads FQNEAQ (reference sequence). Trimming took 5 bases from V and 3 from J; bases not matched to a gene: 8. CDR3 nucleotide sequence: TGTGCCAGCAGCGGCAGGGACAGGGGGCGAGACTACGAGCAGTACTTC. This sequence encodes CASSGRDRGRDYEQYF.

This chain connects TRBV20-1 to TRBJ1-1; D is ambiguous. The CDR3 has 15 amino acids. Trimming took 3 bases from V and 4 from J, leaving 18 bases between them. Germline V CDR1 and CDR2: DFQATT, SNEGSKA (reference sequence). CDR3 nucleotide sequence: TGCAGTGCTAGGGGGAGGCCAGGAAGGAGCACTGAAGCTTTCTTT. Translation gives CSARGRPGRSTEAFF.

In this sample, this clonotype turned up many times. CDR3 sequence (DNA): TGTGCCAGCAGCGCCCTAGCGGGCTACTACAATGAGCAGTTCTTC. This sequence encodes CASSALAGYYNEQFF. The chain is built from TRBV2 and TRBJ2-1, with 8 bases matching TRBD2. Germline loops: CDR1 SNHLY, CDR2 FYNNEI. The CDR3 sequence is 15 residues long. V lost 6 bases and J lost 3; bases outside the gene matches: 7.

This clonotype was observed a handful of times. This chain connects TRBV5-1 to TRBJ2-3; 10 nucleotides line up with TRBD2. The CDR3 extends over 17 amino acids. The trim removed 0 bases at V and 3 bases at J, leaving 7 bases unmatched. Germline V gives CDR1 SGHRS, CDR2 YFSETQ. CDR3 region: CASSLVLAGDPTDTQYF. As DNA, the CDR3 is TGCGCCAGCAGCTTGGTTCTAGCGGGAGATCCGACAGATACGCAGTATTTT.

The rearrangement joins TRBV7-8 to TRBJ1-2, with D hard to call. This CDR3 has 12 residues. Germline values: CDR1 SGHVS, CDR2 FQNEAQ. Trimming pared 5 bases from V and 5 bases from J, leaving 9 bases between. CDR3 protein: CASSDHGYGYTF. CDR3 sequence (DNA): TGTGCCAGCAGCGACCATGGGTATGGCTACACCTTC.

CDR3 residues: CAISGQDGSYEQYF. The CDR3, as DNA: TGTGCCATCAGTGGGCAGGACGGTTCCTACGAGCAGTACTTC. The chain combines TRBV10-3 with TRBJ2-7; D ambiguous. The V gene's germline CDR1 is ENHRY and CDR2 SYGVKD. Trimming took 4 bases from V and 1 from J, leaving 11 bases between them. CDR3 size: 14 residues.

This clonotype occurred many times. The chain has TRBV12-3 or TRBV12-4 and TRBJ2-2; possible D gene TRBD2, 5 bases. The V gene lost 3 bases and the J gene lost 4 bases, with 12 bases spanning the gap. The CDR3 covers 15 residues. The CDR3 protein is CASSLGGSGTGELFF. CDR3 DNA sequence: TGTGCCAGCAGTTTGGGTGGGAGCGGCACCGGGGAGCTGTTTTTT.

This clonotype was picked up many times. The V call is TRBV20-1, the J call TRBJ1-1, with D possibly matching TRBD1 (5 bases). The V and J ends lost 5 bases and 2 bases respectively, with 12 bases between them. The V gene's germline CDR1 is DFQATT and CDR2 SNEGSKA (reference sequence). The CDR3 runs to 13 residues. CDR3 bases: TGCAGTGCTGTACCGGGACTTAACACTGAAGCTTTCTTT. It yields the protein CSAVPGLNTEAFF.

This clonotype has only a few counts. The chain has TRBV7-9 and TRBJ1-1; 11 bases are shared with TRBD1. This CDR3 comprises 14 residues. Germline CDR1 reads SEHNR; CDR2 reads FQNEAQ (reference sequence). With 5 bases clipped from V and 4 bases from J, the junction kept 3 bases outside the gene matches. CDR3 sequence reads: CASSTGTGGTEAFF. Written as DNA, the CDR3 is TGTGCCAGCAGCACCGGGACAGGGGGCACTGAAGCTTTCTTT.

The CDR3 DNA follows: TGTGCCAGCAGCCCCGGACCTACCTACAATGAGCAGTTCTTC. Protein product: CASSPGPTYNEQFF. The chain is built from TRBV7-9 and TRBJ2-1; D gene unclear. Between the trimmed V and J ends, which lost 5 bases and 2 bases, there was a span of 10 bases. The CDR3 spans 14 residues. Germline CDR1 is SEHNR and CDR2 is FQNEAQ (reference sequence).

The gene calls are TRBV4-2 and TRBJ1-2, with D perhaps matching TRBD1 (5 bases). Germline-derived CDR1 and CDR2 are LGHNA and YNFKEQ. The V gene lost 5 bases and the J gene lost 2 bases, with 24 bases spanning the gap. The CDR3 totals 18 residues. CDR3 region: CASSSDHIRDATNYGYTF. Here the CDR3 DNA reads TGTGCCAGCAGCTCCGACCACATCAGGGACGCAACAAACTATGGCTACACCTTC.

This clonotype occurred many times. The chain couples TRBV4-3 to TRBJ2-7, with unresolved D. V was cut by 1 base and J by 2 bases, with 9 bases left in between. CDR1 is LGHNA and CDR2 is YSLEER in the germline V gene. The CDR3 runs to 14 residues. The CDR3 protein is CASSQGVSTYEQYF. CDR3 nucleotides: TGCGCCAGCAGCCAAGGGGTGTCTACCTACGAGCAGTACTTC.

This clonotype was seen a handful of times. J is TRBJ2-1 and V is TRBV5-1; perhaps TRBD2 as D (6 bases). Germline CDR1 and CDR2: SGHRS and YFSETQ. The CDR3 is made up of 14 amino acids. Trimming cost V 1 base and J 3 bases, with 8 bases left between them. The CDR3 loop is CASSLFGGYNEQFF. The CDR3 DNA is TGCGCCAGCAGCTTGTTCGGGGGCTACAATGAGCAGTTCTTC.

The sample holds a few counts of this clonotype. V and J are TRBV20-1 and TRBJ2-7; 9 bases map to TRBD1. V lost 3 bases, J lost 9 bases, and 3 bases stayed unmatched. Germline V gene data show CDR1 as DFQATT and CDR2 as SNEGSKA (reference sequence). This CDR3 has 11 amino acids. The CDR3 protein is CSARGQGRQYF. DNA for the CDR3: TGCAGTGCTAGGGGACAGGGAAGGCAGTACTTC.

The chain recombines TRBV6-4 with TRBJ2-3, with a tentative D call TRBD2 (7 bases). Trimming removed 3 bases at V and 0 bases at J, with 13 bases between. The CDR3 length is 16 residues. Germline V gene data show CDR1 as MRHNA and CDR2 as SNTAGT. The CDR3 here is CASSEGAGASTDTQYF. CDR3 bases: TGTGCCAGCAGTGAAGGTGCGGGGGCCAGCACAGATACGCAGTATTTT.

The rearrangement uses TRBV28 and TRBJ2-1, with D uncertain. The CDR3 is 17 residues long. Germline assignment: CDR1 MDHEN and CDR2 SYDVKM. V was pared by 5 bases and J by 1 base, with 18 bases between. Here the CDR3 DNA reads TGTGCCAGCAGTCCGGCCCGCCTGGATCCTTCCTACAATGAGCAGTTCTTC. It yields the protein CASSPARLDPSYNEQFF.